The 4 T cell receptor beta chains in this list originate from one sample, sequenced in a study of blood T cell repertoires in COVID-19. The repertoire was sequenced with immunoSEQ multiplex PCR; TCRdb's copy has only in-frame clones and lacks some. In the table there are about 150,000 clones, about nine tenths of which are singletons. Sequencing was done on a sample of PBMCs or T cells enriched from blood (not recorded which). These receptors were obtained from a woman in her thirties or forties who had been exposed to COVID-19.

This clone was picked up many times. The chain links TRBV7-2 to TRBJ1-1; no firm D call. In germline, CDR1 is SGHTA, CDR2 FQGNSA. There are 14 residues in the CDR3. V was clipped by 1 base and J by 5 bases, with 11 bases between them. CDR3 sequence: CASSLDQWRTEAFF. CDR3 in DNA: TGTGCCAGCAGCTTAGATCAGTGGAGGACTGAAGCTTTCTTT.

The chain is built from TRBV11-2 and TRBJ2-3; 7 nucleotides line up with TRBD2. Germline CDR1 SGHAT, CDR2 FQNNGV. CDR3 length: 12 amino acids. Losses at the gene ends were 7 bases for V and 4 bases for J; bases not matched to a gene: 2. In DNA, the CDR3 is TGTGCCAGCACAGCGGGGCCAGATACGCAGTATTTT. Amino acids: CASTAGPDTQYF. Variable domain in full (rest from reference TRBV11-2 and TRBJ2-3): EAGVAQSPRYKIIEKRQSVAFWCNPISGHATLYWYQQILGQGPKLLIQFQNNGVVDDSQLPKDRFSAERLKGVDSTLKIQPAKLEDSAVYLCASTAGPDTQYFGPGTRLTVL.

The chain recombines TRBV5-1 with TRBJ2-7, with 7 bases fitting TRBD1. The junction had 8 bases not matched to a gene; V was cut back by 4 bases and J by 1 base. Germline lookup yields CDR1 SGHRS and CDR2 YFSETQ. The CDR3 contains 15 residues. CDR3 nucleotide sequence: TGCGCCAGCAGCACCAACAGGGGTCATTCCTACGAGCAGTACTTC. Translating gives CASSTNRGHSYEQYF.

The gene calls are TRBV12-1 and TRBJ1-5; the table's D call of TRBD1 was not tested on the DNA. TRBV12-1 is a pseudogene segment. CDR3 length equals 17 residues. The CDR3 nucleotides are TGTGCCAGCAGCCCATCGGGACAGGCATATAGCAATCAGCCCCAGCATTTT. Its translation: CASSPSGQAYSNQPQHF.